This T cell receptor beta chain was profiled in a study of blood T cells in healthy people across ages. The wider study: Researchers report that template switching captured about one barcoded beta molecule per two T cells.

Primed by a sample-barcoded 5' primer and a J-beta primer mix, a second PCR proceeded for 7 to 11 cycles. Through a template-switch adaptor with 12 random nucleotides, each cDNA molecule received a tag. One entry per CDR3 protein, called by TCRdb with MiXCR from the 5' RACE reads. Of fewer than 2,000,000 distinct CDR3 sequences in the sample, about 35% were seen once. CDR1 is MGHRA, CDR2 YSYEKL, per germline. Trimming took off 4 bases at V and 10 bases at J, with 18 bases between the two ends. There are 14 residues in the CDR3. Sequencing was done on a sample of blood. This receptor was taken from a woman aged 30 to 39 in good health. The chain carries TRBV4-1 and TRBJ2-3, with D hard to call. The CDR3 sequence is CASSPRMTPPAQYF. The CDR3 DNA reads TGCGCCAGCAGCCCCCGGATGACCCCGCCGGCGCAGTATTTT.